A single sample gave rise to the 23 T cell receptor beta chains below, sequenced in a study of tumor and adjacent non-tumor tissue in lung cancer. TCRbeta libraries were built with three rounds of nested PCR, modified from ARM-PCR. MiXCR was run by TCRdb on the multiplex PCR reads, yielding one entry per CDR3 protein. The sample holds 100,000 to 150,000 distinct CDR3 sequences, around three fifths seen once. The template was RNA from unsorted bulk tissue. Source material: lung tumor tissue. These receptors were collected from a young man with non-small cell lung cancer.

This clonotype was recorded many times. The chain couples TRBV12-3 or TRBV12-4 to TRBJ2-5, with TRBD2 matching over 13 bases. The ends lost 6 bases at V and 9 bases at J; junction bases unmatched: 4. The CDR3 runs 13 residues. This chain's CDR3 is CASRRLAGGSQYF. The CDR3 DNA is TGTGCCAGCAGGCGACTAGCGGGAGGTTCCCAGTACTTC.

Details on this clonotype: A much larger clone is a single base away; this may be a read error. The chain recombines TRBV6-6 with TRBJ2-7; D is possibly TRBD2 (5 bases). CDR3 size: 11 residues. In germline, CDR1 is MNHNY, CDR2 SVGAGI (reference sequence). CDR3: CATAEGYEKYF. DNA of the CDR3: TGTGCCACCGCCGAGGGCTACGAGAAGTACTTC.

Worth noting for this clonotype: A much larger clone sits a single nucleotide away, making a read error possible. V is TRBV11-2 and J is TRBJ2-2, with D hard to call. Per the germline V gene, CDR1 is SGHAT and CDR2 is FQNNGV. The CDR3 totals 15 residues. CDR3 in DNA: TGTACCAGCAGCTTAGAGGCGACGGCATTCGGGGAGCTGTTTTTT. Amino acid sequence: CTSSLEATAFGELFF.

The genes are TRBV4-1 and TRBJ2-3; D is unresolved. This CDR3 region has 17 residues. The V end lost 2 bases, the J end lost 4 bases, and 19 bases lay between the germline ends. The germline V gene has CDR1 MGHRA and CDR2 YSYEKL. The CDR3 is CASSQQTKLIRADTQYF. The CDR3 nucleotides are TGCGCCAGCAGCCAACAAACCAAGTTGATTAGGGCAGATACGCAGTATTTT.

On this clonotype: At one end, the junction sequence differs from germline, possibly due to a read error. V is TRBV11-3 and J is TRBJ2-3; 11 nucleotides match TRBD2. CDR3 length: 15 residues. Germline values: CDR1 SGHNT, CDR2 YENEEA. CDR3 loop: CAGSQIAGGVYTQYF. The CDR3 bases are TGCGCCGGCAGCCAAATAGCGGGAGGGGTATACACGCAGTATTTT.

About this clonotype itself: A much larger clonotype is one base distant, so this may be a read error. The CDR3 bases are TGCGGTGCTAGAGCCAGGGGGAACATGAACACTGAAGCTTTCTTT. Its protein product is CGARARGNMNTEAFF. The chain links TRBV20-1 to TRBJ1-1; 7 nucleotides match TRBD1. Germline V gene data show CDR1 as DFQATT and CDR2 as SNEGSKA (reference sequence). This CDR3 region has 15 residues.

This clonotype occurred many times. The chain links TRBV20-1 to TRBJ2-2; 12 bases map to TRBD1. Germline V lookup: CDR1 DFQATT, CDR2 SNEGSKA (reference sequence). The CDR3 covers 15 residues. Germline trimming cut 6 bases from V and 2 bases from J; bases unmatched to any gene: 4. CDR3: CSAQGQGANTGELFF. The CDR3 nucleotides read TGCAGTGCCCAGGGACAGGGGGCAAACACCGGGGAGCTGTTTTTT.

This clonotype was detected ten times or more. The chain recombines TRBV6-1 with TRBJ2-2; 7 bases align to TRBD2. Germline V gene lookup returns CDR1 MNHNS and CDR2 SASEGT. This CDR3 region has 16 residues. The V segment lost 4 bases and the J segment 3 bases; nucleotides outside the gene matches: 8. The CDR3 DNA follows: TGTGCCAGCAGTGTTGAGAGCGGGGTCGACACCGGGGAGCTGTTTTTT. Residues: CASSVESGVDTGELFF.

Comments on this clonotype: The conserved closing phenylalanine or tryptophan is absent in this CDR3, likely reflecting a read error. No DNA is shown, since the ends of the CDR3 on it are uncertain; the CDR3 is the one TCRdb lists. The chain has TRBV20-1 and TRBJ2-7; the DNA was not used to check the table's D call, TRBD1. The CDR3 length is 12 residues, termini included. Per the germline V gene, CDR1 is DFQATT and CDR2 is SNEGSKA (reference sequence). CDR3 residues: CSAVSTRGEQYL.

Concerning this clonotype: One junction end disagrees with the germline gene, perhaps due to a read error. This rearrangement joins TRBV20-1 to TRBJ2-1; 9 bases line up with TRBD2. Germline V gives CDR1 DFQATT, CDR2 SNEGSKA (reference sequence). This CDR3 has 19 residues. DNA for the CDR3: TGCAGTGCTCGTGTTGGGAGTAGCGGGAGAGATAACTCCTACAACGAGCAGTTCTTC. Translating it yields CSARVGSSGRDNSYNEQFF.

The sample holds one count of this clonotype. This sequence joins TRBV12-3 or TRBV12-4 and TRBJ1-6; TRBD1 matches 8 bases. Unmatched junction bases numbered 5, after V lost 6 bases and J lost 10 bases. The CDR3 contains 13 residues. This CDR3 reads CASRTRGLSPLHF. In nucleotides, the CDR3 is TGTGCCAGCAGGACCAGGGGGCTCTCACCCCTCCACTTT.

Remarks on this clonotype: Mismatch with germline at one junction end may stem from a read error. This chain uses TRBV5-4 with TRBJ2-5, with TRBD2 matching 7 bases. This CDR3 is 14 amino acids long. Germline CDR1 is SGHNT and CDR2 is YYREEE (reference sequence). CDR3 protein: CASSLYWGRETQCF. DNA for the CDR3: TGTGCCAGCAGCTTGTATTGGGGGAGGGAGACTCAGTGCTTC.

The chain employs TRBV5-5 and TRBJ2-5; TRBD2 agrees at 8 bases. Per germline, CDR1 SGHKS and CDR2 YYEKEE (reference sequence). This CDR3 has 14 residues. V gave up 10 bases and J gave up 3 bases; unmatched junction bases: 11. DNA of the CDR3: TGTGCCCGCAACCGAGGACTAGCCGAAGAGACCCAGTACTTC. It yields the protein CARNRGLAEETQYF. The entire variable domain, with the rest obtained from reference TRBV5-5 and TRBJ2-5, is as follows: DAGVTQSPTHLIKTRGQQVTLRCSPISGHKSVSWYQQVLGQGPQFIFQYYEKEERGRGNFPDRFSARQFPNYSSELNVNALLLGDSALYLCARNRGLAEETQYFGPGTRLLVL.

On this clonotype itself: Germline and junction disagree at one end, which may indicate a read error. This CDR3 reads CVSSVVRGTDTQYF. DNA of the CDR3: TGTGTCAGCAGCGTGGTTCGGGGGACAGATACACAGTATTTT. The rearrangement links TRBV6-5 to TRBJ2-3, with TRBD1 as a possible D gene (7 bases). This CDR3 has 14 residues. Germline assignment: CDR1 MNHEY and CDR2 SVGAGI.

This clonotype occurred many times. The chain has TRBV4-2 and TRBJ2-3; 7 bases map to TRBD2. This CDR3 has 17 amino acids. The trim removed 4 bases at V and 0 bases at J, leaving 10 bases unmatched. The germline gives CDR1 LGHNA, CDR2 YNFKEQ. CDR3 protein: CASSLYSGGSSTDTQYF. DNA for the CDR3: TGTGCCAGCAGCCTGTACTCCGGGGGGAGTAGCACAGATACGCAGTATTTT.

The table lists this clonotype with a few counts. Given the absence of the conserved phenylalanine or tryptophan at the CDR3 end, a read error is likely. V is TRBV5-6 and J is TRBJ2-7, with D unclear. The V gene lost 4 bases and the J gene lost 6 bases, with 17 bases spanning the gap. The germline gives CDR1 SGHDT, CDR2 YYEEEE. The CDR3 covers 14 residues. The CDR3 coding sequence is TGTGCCAGCAGCCTATTGGAGCGAGTAGGCGAGCAGTACTGC. This encodes CASSLLERVGEQYC.

The chain combines TRBV6-1 with TRBJ2-2, with D tentatively TRBD2 (6 bases). Germline loops: CDR1 MNHNS, CDR2 SASEGT. The CDR3 has 15 amino acids. Trimming pared 4 bases from V and 13 bases from J, leaving 22 bases between. CDR3 protein: CASSGIGTYSPRLFF. The CDR3 DNA reads TGTGCCAGCAGTGGAATCGGGACTTACAGCCCTCGGCTGTTTTTT.

For this clonotype: At one end, the junction sequence differs from germline, possibly due to a read error. J is TRBJ2-6 and V is TRBV20-1; TRBD1 is a possible D gene (8 bases). CDR1 and CDR2 from the germline V gene are DFQATT and SNEGSKA (reference sequence). The CDR3 runs 16 residues. The CDR3 loop reads CSALRQGRAGTNVLTF. The CDR3 DNA follows: TGCAGTGCCCTGAGACAGGGGAGGGCTGGGACCAACGTCCTGACTTTC.

In this sample, this clonotype turned up a few times. V and J are TRBV12-3 or TRBV12-4 and TRBJ2-7; D is uncertain. The CDR3 is made up of 12 amino acids. V dropped 7 bases and J dropped 2 bases, with 9 bases sitting between them. The CDR3 sequence is CASILITYEQYF. CDR3 nucleotide sequence: TGTGCCAGCATTTTGATAACCTACGAGCAGTACTTC.

The table lists this clonotype with a count of one. A much larger clonotype is one base distant, so this may be a read error. The chain combines TRBV6-2 or TRBV6-3 with TRBJ1-2; tentatively, D is TRBD1 (5 bases). The germline V gene encodes CDR1 MNHEY and CDR2 SVGEGT. Trimming left V 1 base short and J 4 bases short, with 7 bases between. The CDR3 length is 13 residues. In DNA, the CDR3 is TGTGCCAGCAGTTACTTCGGGGCCTATGGCTACACCTTC. It translates to CASSYFGAYGYTF.

Only one count was recorded for this clonotype. The junction departs from the called germline gene at one end, perhaps through a read error. This chain links TRBV6-6 with TRBJ1-5, with 10 bases fitting TRBD1. The CDR3 extends over 18 amino acids. The germline CDR1 and CDR2 sequences are MNHNY and SVGAGI (reference sequence). This CDR3 is CASSSEGQGGRFSQPKHF. The CDR3 coding sequence is TGTGCCAGCAGTTCCGAAGGACAGGGGGGAAGGTTTAGTCAGCCCAAGCATTTT.

Concerning this clonotype itself: No conserved phenylalanine or tryptophan ends this CDR3, so it is likely a read error. The J gene is TRBJ2-7, the V gene TRBV4-3; TRBD1 matches at 12 bases. The V gene's germline CDR1 is LGHNA and CDR2 YSLEER. The CDR3 has 19 amino acids. CDR3 residues: CSSSQGSPLGTGGPYEQYS. Written as DNA, the CDR3 is TGCTCCAGCAGCCAAGGCTCCCCTCTCGGGACAGGGGGCCCCTACGAGCAGTACTCC.

This chain links TRBV6-5 with TRBJ2-4, with D uncertain. The closer fit of TRBJ2-1 to the DNA end suggests the J call may be wrong. The V gene's germline CDR1 is MNHEY and CDR2 SVGAGI. This CDR3 comprises 13 residues. In DNA form, the CDR3 reads TGTGCCAGCAGGCCTTTGGCTAAAAACATTCAGTTCTTC. It specifies CASRPLAKNIQFF.